The 25 T cell receptor beta chains presented below share a single source sample, sequenced in a study of T-cell memory formation after mild COVID-19 (dated by TCRdb to the early 2020s). Library preparation employed 5' RACE. Sequencing took place on an Illumina NovaSeq 6000. TCRdb took the public reads, trimmed them with fastp at Q25, ran MiXCR for clone calling and kept in-frame beta chains. Each entry merges the rows of one CDR3 protein and shows their most common DNA and genes. The sample contains nearly 40,000 distinct CDR3 sequences, roughly 6.1% of them found a single time. The biggest ten clones account for around 0.81% of the sample. Sequencing was done on a sample of PBMCs or a T cell subset sorted from them (not recorded which). Every receptor here comes from an adult who had mild COVID-19 (a few samples of this study predate the infection). The sample titles of this study are shuffled in the database, so cell type and time point are left out.

This clonotype was detected ten times or more. The V and J genes are TRBV7-2 and TRBJ2-5; 9 positions agree with TRBD2. The V segment lost 1 base and the J segment 5 bases; nucleotides outside the gene matches: 8. Germline CDR1 and CDR2: SGHTA and FQGNSA. CDR3 size: 16 residues. CDR3 loop: CASSLVSGSTFETQYF. Written as DNA, the CDR3 is TGTGCCAGCAGCTTAGTTAGCGGGAGTACTTTCGAGACCCAGTACTTC.

This clonotype has ten or more counts. J is TRBJ1-5 and V is TRBV20-1; 8 bases fit TRBD1. J gave up 7 bases and V 3 bases, and 14 bases lay outside the gene matches. CDR3 length: 16 residues. Germline assignment: CDR1 DFQATT and CDR2 SNEGSKA (reference sequence). Here the CDR3 reads CSARRDLTGAGQPQHF. The CDR3, as DNA: TGCAGTGCTAGGCGGGACTTGACAGGGGCAGGGCAGCCCCAGCATTTT.

This clonotype was seen many times. This chain joins TRBV12-3 or TRBV12-4 and TRBJ1-1, with a possible D match to TRBD1 (5 bases). CDR3 length: 12 amino acids. The V gene lost 7 bases and the J gene lost 7 bases, with 13 bases spanning the gap. This chain's CDR3 is CASTPGGGEAFF. The CDR3 DNA reads as TGTGCCAGCACTCCGGGCGGGGGTGAAGCTTTCTTT.

This clonotype was counted a few times. The genes are TRBV7-3 and TRBJ1-1; 7 nucleotides match TRBD1. The CDR3 runs to 13 residues. V shed 4 bases and J 4 bases; nucleotides not matched to a gene: 3. The germline V gene encodes CDR1 SGHTA and CDR2 FQGTGA. The CDR3 nucleotides read TGTGCCAGCAGCTCGACAGGGACCACTGAAGCTTTCTTT. It encodes CASSSTGTTEAFF.

The genes are TRBV29-1 and TRBJ1-2; 9 bases map to TRBD1. There are 14 residues in the CDR3. The V gene end was trimmed by 2 bases and the J gene end by 7 bases; junction bases not matched to a gene: 8. Germline V gene data show CDR1 as SQVTM and CDR2 as ANQGSEA. CDR3: CSVEWRGQGSGYTF. In DNA form, the CDR3 reads TGCAGCGTTGAATGGCGGGGACAGGGAAGTGGCTACACCTTC.

On this clonotype: Possible read error: a much larger clone is one base away. This chain connects TRBV13 to TRBJ1-2; TRBD1 matches 7 bases. This CDR3 comprises 14 residues. Germline values: CDR1 PRHDT, CDR2 FYEKMQ (reference sequence). V gave up 5 bases and J gave up 4 bases; unmatched junction bases: 7. CDR3 loop: CASSKLGQSYGYTF. CDR3 sequence (DNA): TGTGCCAGCAGCAAACTGGGACAGAGCTATGGCTACACCTTC.

This clonotype was picked up a small number of times. The genes are TRBV7-2 and TRBJ1-5, with 7 positions matching TRBD1. The V and J ends lost 5 bases and 4 bases, in that order; junction bases with no gene match: 2. Germline-derived CDR1 and CDR2 are SGHTA and FQGNSA. The CDR3 is 13 residues long. The CDR3 nucleotides read TGTGCCAGCAGCCGGGACAGAAATCAGCCCCAGCATTTT. This codes for CASSRDRNQPQHF. The variable domain in full, with the rest retrieved from reference TRBV7-2 and TRBJ1-5, is GAGVSQSPSNKVTEKGKDVELRCDPISGHTALYWYRQSLGQGLEFLIYFQGNSAPDKSGLPSDRFSAERTGGSVSTLTIQRTQQEDSAVYLCASSRDRNQPQHFGDGTRLSIL.

This clonotype was detected many times. The chain is built from TRBV7-6 and TRBJ2-3; 8 bases match TRBD2. This CDR3 has 14 amino acids. V trimming: 7 bases; J trimming: 6 bases; junction bases outside the gene matches: 9. CDR1 and CDR2 (germline): SGHVS, FNYEAQ. CDR3 region: CASTFGGAMDTQYF. The CDR3 bases are TGTGCCAGCACCTTCGGGGGGGCCATGGATACGCAGTATTTT.

This clonotype occurred many times. The rearrangement links TRBV24-1 to TRBJ2-1; 10 bases line up with TRBD2. V gave up 5 bases and J gave up 2 bases; unmatched junction bases: 8. The CDR3 loop spans 17 amino acids. Looked up from germline, CDR1 is KGHDR and CDR2 is SFDVKD. The CDR3 region is CATSAALLAGAYNEQFF. CDR3 in DNA: TGTGCCACCAGTGCCGCCCTCCTAGCGGGGGCCTACAATGAGCAGTTCTTC.

This clonotype has at least ten counts. This chain uses TRBV20-1 with TRBJ1-4, with TRBD1 as a possible D gene (5 bases). Germline CDR1 reads DFQATT; CDR2 reads SNEGSKA (reference sequence). This CDR3 is built from 18 residues. The germline V and J ends were trimmed by 0 bases and 11 bases, with 28 bases remaining between them. CDR3 DNA: TGCAGTGCTAGAGACCCCATGCTTGGAGACGTACTGAAGGGGAAACTGTTTTTT. This encodes CSARDPMLGDVLKGKLFF.

As concerns this clonotype: Its ends do not fully match the called genes, so a read error is possible. V usage is TRBV27 and J usage is TRBJ2-2; TRBD1 matches at 9 bases. CDR3 length: 21 amino acids. Germline V gene lookup returns CDR1 MNHEY and CDR2 SMNVEV (reference sequence). The CDR3 sequence: CASSLRAVDRGYLHRTGEMFF. The CDR3 coding sequence is TGTGCCAGCAGTTTACGCGCCGTGGACAGGGGCTACCTACACCGCACCGGGGAGATGTTTTTT.

This clonotype was recorded at least ten times. This rearrangement joins TRBV5-6 to TRBJ2-2; D gene ambiguous. The CDR3 contains 15 residues. V lost 0 bases to trimming and J lost 5 bases, with 11 bases between them. Germline CDR1 is SGHDT and CDR2 is YYEEEE. Written as DNA, the CDR3 is TGTGCCAGCAGCTTGGGGCCATCCGTGACCGGGGAGCTGTTTTTT. Its translation is CASSLGPSVTGELFF. The full variable domain, its missing parts supplied by reference TRBV5-6 and TRBJ2-2, is DAGVTQSPTHLIKTRGQQVTLRCSPKSGHDTVSWYQQALGQGPQFIFQYYEEEERQRGNFPDRFSGHQFPNYSSELNVNALLLGDSALYLCASSLGPSVTGELFFGEGSRLTVL.

This chain uses TRBV20-1 with TRBJ1-1, with a tentative D call TRBD1 (5 bases). The CDR3 spans 15 residues. Germline assignment: CDR1 DFQATT and CDR2 SNEGSKA (reference sequence). V gave up 1 base and J gave up 1 base, with 13 bases separating them. The CDR3 loop reads CSARARGRTNTEAFF. The CDR3 nucleotides read TGCAGTGCTAGAGCTAGGGGACGGACGAACACTGAAGCTTTCTTT.

The V and J genes are TRBV6-2 or TRBV6-3 and TRBJ1-5; D gene unclear. The V end lost 2 bases, the J end lost 3 bases, and 5 bases lay between the germline ends. CDR3 length: 13 residues. Germline V gene data show CDR1 as MNHEY and CDR2 as SVGEGT. The CDR3 is CASSYQINQPQHF. DNA for the CDR3: TGTGCCAGCAGTTACCAAATCAATCAGCCCCAGCATTTT.

The table lists this clonotype with many counts. The chain has TRBV10-3 and TRBJ2-1; TRBD1 matches at 10 bases. The CDR3 is 12 amino acids. Germline CDR1 reads ENHRY; CDR2 reads SYGVKD. V gave up 8 bases and J gave up 5 bases; unmatched junction bases: 0. The CDR3 sequence: CAIGTGDNEQFF. Written as DNA, the CDR3 is TGTGCCATCGGGACAGGGGACAATGAGCAGTTCTTC.

At least ten counts were recorded for this clonotype. The chain recombines TRBV4-2 with TRBJ2-7, with 11 bases lining up with TRBD2. The CDR3 runs to 14 residues. Germline CDR1 is LGHNA and CDR2 is YNFKEQ. J lost 5 bases, V lost 4 bases, and 4 bases had no gene match. This chain's CDR3 is CASSRALAGDEQYF. CDR3 sequence (DNA): TGTGCCAGCAGCCGGGCACTAGCGGGAGACGAGCAGTACTTC.

This clonotype was detected many times. The V and J genes are TRBV5-1 and TRBJ2-7; tentative D call: TRBD2 (5 bases). The CDR3 is made up of 13 amino acids. CDR1 and CDR2 from the germline V gene are SGHRS and YFSETQ. With 5 bases removed from V and 6 bases from J, the gap between germline ends came to 15 bases. CDR3 nucleotides: TGCGCCAGCAGAGAGGGAATCTACGGCGAGCAGTACTTC. Protein sequence: CASREGIYGEQYF.

As for this clonotype: No DNA is shown, since the ends of the CDR3 on it are uncertain; the CDR3 is the one TCRdb lists. The chain links TRBV21-1 to TRBJ1-4; TRBD1 is the table's D call and was not checked against the DNA. TRBV21-1 is tagged as a pseudogene. The CDR3 sequence runs 17 residues, both termini included. This chain's CDR3 is CASSKACRMQLMKNCFF.

This clonotype was counted many times. The V gene is TRBV10-3, the J gene TRBJ2-7, with a possible D match to TRBD1 (6 bases). Germline CDR1 ENHRY, CDR2 SYGVKD. This CDR3 is built from 13 residues. V lost 0 bases to trimming and J lost 7 bases, with 10 bases between them. For the CDR3, the DNA is TGTGCCATCAGTGAGTCGGGACAAAGGGAGCAGTACTTC. Protein: CAISESGQREQYF.

This clonotype was counted at least ten times. The rearrangement uses TRBV12-3 or TRBV12-4 and TRBJ2-5; either TRBD1 or TRBD2 may fit D (5 bases each). Trimming cost V 5 bases and J 5 bases, with 21 bases left between them. This CDR3 has 16 residues. CDR3: CASSPVRGAARETQYF. The DNA of the CDR3 is TGTGCCAGCAGTCCCGTGCGAGGGGCCGCGAGGGAGACCCAGTACTTC.

This chain links TRBV12-3 or TRBV12-4 with TRBJ1-1, with 8 bases matching TRBD1. The ends lost 5 bases at V and 5 bases at J; junction bases unmatched: 7. This CDR3 contains 14 residues. The CDR3 DNA reads as TGTGCCAGCAGTCCCAGGACAGGGTGGACTGAAGCTTTCTTT. Translating it yields CASSPRTGWTEAFF.

This clonotype has at least ten counts. The chain has TRBV5-1 and TRBJ2-7; 8 nucleotides line up with TRBD1. V dropped 4 bases and J dropped 7; count of bases not matched to a gene: 10. Per the germline V gene, CDR1 is SGHRS and CDR2 is YFSETQ. The CDR3 length is 14 residues. CDR3 sequence (DNA): TGCGCCAGCAGCCCGGGACAGGCTGTGGGGGAGCAGTACTTC. Protein sequence: CASSPGQAVGEQYF.

This clonotype was picked up many times. The gene calls are TRBV7-2 and TRBJ2-6, with unresolved D. The CDR3 runs to 14 residues. Germline CDR1 and CDR2: SGHTA and FQGNSA. V was clipped by 6 bases and J by 0 bases, with 6 bases between them. CDR3 loop: CASSRASGANVLTF. The CDR3 DNA follows: TGTGCCAGCAGTCGCGCCTCTGGGGCCAACGTCCTGACTTTC.

The chain joins TRBV3-1 to TRBJ2-2; 8 positions agree with TRBD2. Germline V gives CDR1 LGHDT, CDR2 YNNKEL (reference sequence). CDR3 size: 15 residues. J was trimmed by 1 base and V by 6 bases; bases with no gene match: 4. The CDR3 reads CASSSTSGNTGELFF. The CDR3 bases are TGTGCCAGCAGTTCTACTAGCGGGAACACCGGGGAGCTGTTTTTT.

This clonotype appeared a few times. The chain employs TRBV5-1 and TRBJ1-4; a weak D match, TRBD1 (5 bases). The CDR3 totals 14 residues. The germline CDR1 and CDR2 sequences are SGHRS and YFSETQ. The germline V and J ends were trimmed by 4 bases and 4 bases, with 11 bases remaining between them. The CDR3 DNA is TGCGCCAGCAGCCCAGGTGGGGGTAATGAAAAACTGTTTTTT. The encoded protein is CASSPGGGNEKLFF.